This TCR beta chain is from a study of blood T cell repertoires in COVID-19 (TCRdb year 2020). Notes on the research overall: Samples from collaborators originated in the United States, Italy and Spain and spanned both the acute and convalescent phases of COVID-19. Subjects who had been exposed to COVID-19, were actively infected with it, or had recovered from it provided the deeply sampled blood TCRbeta repertoires that made up the dataset. The material from the prospective study consisted of cDNA or gDNA derived from T cells, B-cell-depleted T cells, or PBMCs. Nearly every sample came with metadata listing a de-identified subject ID, COVID-19 status, age in years and sex. HLA class I and class II types, where available, came from metadata supplied by the sample provider rather than from assay-based typing. The repertoires were released in a freely available public database intended as a resource for research on the immune response to SARS-CoV-2. The samples were drawn from two sources: the first 160 participants of the ongoing ImmuneRACE study, and 950 to 1,500 subjects contributed by 6 global collaborators. Here is what the overall study found, with its caveats: The amount of clinical and demographic metadata varied by source and participant and was provided uncurated.

The immunoSEQ Assay, a bias-controlled multiplex PCR, was used to amplify TCRbeta CDR3 regions from genomic DNA. The authors processed their data as follows. The number of nucleated cells in each sample was estimated from the amplification of reference gene primers within the assay. Sequence reads were collapsed and filtered to measure the absolute abundance of every unique TCRbeta CDR3 rearrangement. For each sample, productive Simpson clonality was calculated by taking the square root of Simpson's diversity index across productive rearrangements. TCRdb took over this immuneACCESS table, retaining in-frame rearrangements with V and J assigned. Such tables are incomplete; in checked studies, under half of the missing clones stem from an unresolved V gene, and the remainder is unexplained. V and J calls and clone size are those listed in that table; D and trimming were worked out from the DNA. The sample contains approximately 66,000 clones, around 84% of them found a single time. Just under 7% of the sample rests with the top ten.

The germline ends are 12 bases apart after V is trimmed by 4 bases and J by 4 bases. According to the germline V gene, CDR1 reads SGHRS and CDR2 reads YFSETQ. From cysteine to phenylalanine, the CDR3 is 14 amino acids long. Only the CDR3 DNA stays, 42 bases, in frame from base 1. Each collaborating institution followed its own protocols to collect whole blood in K2EDTA tubes. Collaborator samples were shipped for TCRbeta analysis as frozen whole blood, isolated PBMCs, or DNA extracted from either sample type. About this clone itself: It lacks a known antigen. No clone much larger than this one lies a single base away; base qualities are absent.

The chain is encoded by TRBV5-1 joined to TRBJ1-5; TRBD1 could be the D gene, as 5 bases match. What was sequenced was peripheral blood. This clonotype was sampled from a man aged 50-60 years with active COVID-19. CDR3 protein: CASSDLPGNQPQHF. The DNA reads TGCGCCAGCAGCGATTTACCAGGGAATCAGCCCCAGCATTTT.